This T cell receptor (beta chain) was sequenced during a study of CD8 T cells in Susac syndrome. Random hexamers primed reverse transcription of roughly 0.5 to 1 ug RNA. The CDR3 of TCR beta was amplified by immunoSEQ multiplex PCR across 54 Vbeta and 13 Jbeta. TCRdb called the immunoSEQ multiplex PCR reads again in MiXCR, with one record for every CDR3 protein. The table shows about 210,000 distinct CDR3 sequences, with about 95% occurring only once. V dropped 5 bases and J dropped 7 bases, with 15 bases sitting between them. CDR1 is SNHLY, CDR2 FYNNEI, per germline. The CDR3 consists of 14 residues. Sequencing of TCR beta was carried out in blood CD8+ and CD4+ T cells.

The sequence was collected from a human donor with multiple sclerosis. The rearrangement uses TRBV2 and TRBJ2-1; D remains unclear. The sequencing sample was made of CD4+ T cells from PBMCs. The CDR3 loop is CASSRAPGANEQFF. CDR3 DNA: TGTGCCAGCAGTAGGGCTCCAGGAGCAAATGAGCAGTTCTTC.